These 9 T cell receptor beta chains came from one sample sequenced in a study of T cells after yellow fever vaccination. In TCRdb, the 5' RACE reads were re-called with MiXCR into one record per CDR3 protein. Among 250,000 to 400,000 distinct CDR3 sequences listed, about 4.5% were seen once. Source: PBMCs, taken 15 days after the yellow fever booster vaccination. The receptor source for this set is a man aged 18 to 29 who received the YFV17D yellow fever vaccine.

CDR3: CASSLRADGETQYF. CDR3 nucleotides: TGTGCCAGCAGCTTAAGGGCCGATGGAGAGACCCAGTACTTC. This chain links TRBV7-3 with TRBJ2-5; D is ambiguous. Germline-derived CDR1 and CDR2 are SGHTA and FQGTGA. The CDR3 sequence is 14 residues long. Deletions cut 1 base from V and 4 bases from J, with 10 bases between.

This clonotype was seen at least ten times. The rearrangement uses TRBV7-8 and TRBJ2-5, with a weak D call TRBD2 (5 bases). CDR1 is SGHVS, CDR2 FQNEAQ, per germline. Trimming cost V 5 bases and J 5 bases, with 12 bases left between them. The CDR3 is 13 residues long. CDR3 amino acids: CASSPTSGETQYF. The DNA of the CDR3 is TGTGCCAGCAGCCCAACTAGTGGTGAGACCCAGTACTTC.

This clonotype was seen a handful of times. This chain connects TRBV7-2 to TRBJ2-6; D perhaps matches TRBD1 (5 bases). The V gene lost 5 bases and the J gene lost 2 bases, with 10 bases spanning the gap. The CDR3 covers 15 residues. Looked up from germline, CDR1 is SGHTA and CDR2 is FQGNSA. CDR3 nucleotide sequence: TGTGCCAGCAGCATACAGGCGACTGGGGCCAACGTCCTGACTTTC. This codes for CASSIQATGANVLTF.

There are many counts of this clonotype. This rearrangement joins TRBV6-5 to TRBJ1-1; D is perhaps TRBD1 (5 bases). V dropped 0 bases and J dropped 7 bases, with 12 bases sitting between them. This CDR3 comprises 14 residues. Germline V gene lookup returns CDR1 MNHEY and CDR2 SVGAGI. The CDR3 protein is CASSYSKRDGEAFF. For the CDR3, the DNA is TGTGCCAGCAGTTACTCAAAGCGGGACGGTGAAGCTTTCTTT.

This clonotype was seen repeatedly, ten times or more. The chain uses TRBV7-6 and TRBJ1-3; D perhaps matches TRBD1 (5 bases). The germline V gene has CDR1 SGHVS and CDR2 FNYEAQ. The CDR3 has 15 amino acids. The V end was cut by 7 bases, the J end by 2 bases, with 15 bases between. CDR3 DNA sequence: TGTGCCAGCACCTCAAGGGGAAGAACTGGAAACACCATATATTTT. Translating it yields CASTSRGRTGNTIYF.

V usage is TRBV7-9 and J usage is TRBJ2-7; D not resolved. V lost 5 bases, J lost 0 bases, and 8 bases lay in between. CDR3 length: 13 amino acids. CDR1 and CDR2 from the germline V gene are SEHNR and FQNEAQ (reference sequence). This CDR3 reads CASSPVGSYEQYV. The CDR3 DNA reads as TGTGCCAGCAGCCCAGTTGGCTCCTACGAGCAGTACGTC.

V usage is TRBV19 and J usage is TRBJ1-2, with D unclear. Germline values: CDR1 LNHDA, CDR2 SQIVND (reference sequence). The CDR3 consists of 12 residues. V was trimmed by 6 bases and J by 2 bases, leaving 7 bases between them. The CDR3 region has the DNA TGTGCCAGTAGGGAACAGAACTATGGCTACACCTTC. It specifies CASREQNYGYTF. Looking up the rest from reference TRBV19 and TRBJ1-2 gives the full variable domain: DGGITQSPKYLFRKEGQNVTLSCEQNLNHDAMYWYRQDPGQGLRLIYYSQIVNDFQKGDIAEGYSVSREKKESFPLTVTSAQKNPTAFYLCASREQNYGYTFGSGTRLTVV.

This clonotype was detected many times. The V call is TRBV5-1, the J call TRBJ1-6, with 7 bases lining up with TRBD1. Germline loops: CDR1 SGHRS, CDR2 YFSETQ. The trim removed 7 bases at V and 5 bases at J, leaving 3 bases unmatched. The CDR3 runs to 13 residues. For the CDR3, the DNA is TGCGCCAGCTGTGACAGGGATAATTCACCCCTCCACTTT. It codes for CASCDRDNSPLHF.

J is TRBJ1-3 and V is TRBV18; tentative D call: TRBD1 (6 bases). The V gene lost 3 bases and the J gene lost 2 bases, with 11 bases spanning the gap. The CDR3 spans 15 residues. Germline CDR1 is KGHSH and CDR2 is LQKENI. The CDR3 coding sequence is TGTGCCAGCTCACCCGTCTACAGGGCTGGAAACACCATATATTTT. Its translation: CASSPVYRAGNTIYF.